The 8 T cell receptor beta chains below all came from one sample that was sequenced in a study of blood T cells in healthy people across ages. For the second PCR, which ran for about 6 to 11 cycles, a sample-barcoded 5' primer and a J-beta primer mix were used. TCRdb re-analysed the 5' RACE reads in MiXCR, keeping a single row per CDR3 protein. The sample lists about 780,000 distinct CDR3 sequences; 25% to 30% were seen once. This sample also appeared in a second study, on T cells of mothers and their children.

Sequenced material: blood. The source is a boy between 10 and 17 years old in good health.

This clonotype was recorded a few times. The genes are TRBV3-1 and TRBJ1-4, with no clear D. The CDR3 contains 15 residues. V was pared by 0 bases and J by 8 bases, with 13 bases between. The germline CDR1 and CDR2 sequences are LGHDT and YNNKEL (reference sequence). The CDR3 region has the DNA TGTGCCAGCAGCCAAGAACAGCGGTCAGAGGAAAAACTGTTTTTT. Translating it yields CASSQEQRSEEKLFF.

The rearrangement joins TRBV5-1 to TRBJ2-1; TRBD1 might be the D (8 bases). CDR3 size: 15 residues. V shed 4 bases and J shed 6 bases, with 17 bases lying between them. Germline lookup yields CDR1 SGHRS and CDR2 YFSETQ. CDR3 coding DNA: TGCGCCAGCAGCACAAACAGGGGGGGCCCCAATGAGCAGTTCTTC. Encoded protein: CASSTNRGGPNEQFF.

The table lists this clonotype with a few counts. The chain is built from TRBV11-2 and TRBJ2-5; perhaps TRBD1 as D (5 bases). Trimming shortened V by 3 bases and J by 2 bases, and 16 bases separated the two germline ends. CDR1 SGHAT and CDR2 FQNNGV come from the germline V gene. This CDR3 contains 16 residues. Here the CDR3 DNA reads TGTGCCAGCAGCTTCCCCCAAGGGGTTAATCAAGAGACCCAGTACTTC. Its translation: CASSFPQGVNQETQYF.

The chain has TRBV7-7 and TRBJ2-1; TRBD2 matches at 11 bases. The DNA matches TRBJ2-5 better at its end, which makes the J call doubtful. Per germline, CDR1 SSHAT and CDR2 FNYEAQ (reference sequence). CDR3 length: 15 amino acids. The DNA for the CDR3 is TGTGCCAGCAGCTCGACTAGCGGGGAGGGTGAGACCCAGTACTTC. This encodes CASSSTSGEGETQYF.

The rearrangement links TRBV5-1 to TRBJ2-5; maybe TRBD2 (6 bases). The germline gives CDR1 SGHRS, CDR2 YFSETQ. This CDR3 spans 14 amino acids. The germline V and J ends were trimmed by 5 bases and 7 bases, with 18 bases remaining between them. The CDR3 DNA follows: TGCGCCAGCAGGGAATGGACGCAGGAGGGGACCCAGTACTTC. It yields the protein CASREWTQEGTQYF.

The chain combines TRBV25-1 with TRBJ1-1, with D maybe TRBD1 (6 bases). Trimming removed 3 bases from V and 0 bases from J, with 17 bases in between. Germline CDR1 MGHDK, CDR2 SYGVNS. The CDR3 is made up of 17 amino acids. The CDR3 nucleotides read TGTGCCAGCAGTGACTCCCGGGGGGGCAGCTTGAACACTGAAGCTTTCTTT. Residues: CASSDSRGGSLNTEAFF.

This clonotype was picked up a small number of times. The chain has TRBV7-6 and TRBJ2-5; D may be TRBD1 (5 bases). The V end lost 1 base, the J end lost 0 bases, and 12 bases lay between the germline ends. Germline-derived CDR1 and CDR2 are SGHVS and FNYEAQ. The CDR3 loop spans 16 amino acids. This CDR3 reads CASSLGAGLYQETQYF. The CDR3, as DNA: TGTGCCAGCAGCTTAGGGGCAGGGTTGTACCAAGAGACCCAGTACTTC.

The chain uses TRBV6-5 and TRBJ1-1, with TRBD1 matching over 7 bases. With V trimmed by 6 bases and J by 1 base, 5 bases remained unmatched. Germline lookup yields CDR1 MNHEY and CDR2 SVGAGI. The CDR3 runs to 14 residues. The CDR3 region has the DNA TGTGCCAGCAGACCACAGGGGCCGAACACTGAAGCTTTCTTT. Translating it yields CASRPQGPNTEAFF.